A single sample gave rise to the 6 T cell receptor beta chains below, sequenced in a study of response to subunit inactivated influenza vaccine. TCRdb reprocessed the RT-PCR reads via MiXCR and lists one record per CDR3 protein. The sample consists of approximately 310,000 distinct CDR3 sequences, 20% to 25% of them appearing once. Sequences were derived from PBMCs from blood, sampled approximately 22 months after vaccination. These receptor sequences come from a man between 50 and 70 years old who received an inactivated influenza vaccine.

The V gene is TRBV12-3 or TRBV12-4, the J gene TRBJ2-3; a possible D gene is TRBD2 (5 bases). V was trimmed by 1 base and J by 4 bases, leaving 6 bases between them. This CDR3 is built from 13 residues. As DNA, the CDR3 is TGTGCCAGCAGTTTAGGAGGGTCAGATACGCAGTATTTT. This encodes CASSLGGSDTQYF.

This clonotype was counted a few times. In nucleotides, the CDR3 is TGTGCCAGCAGTTCCTGGACAGGGTCTAACTATGGCTACACCTTC. Translation: CASSSWTGSNYGYTF. This chain connects TRBV12-3 or TRBV12-4 to TRBJ1-2; TRBD1 agrees at 8 bases. V dropped 4 bases and J dropped 0; count of bases not matched to a gene: 4. CDR3 length equals 15 residues.

This clonotype has a handful of counts. A junction end diverges from the germline sequence, so it may reflect a read error. The rearrangement uses TRBV25-1 and TRBJ2-1; possibly TRBD2 for D (7 bases). Germline-derived CDR1 and CDR2 are MGHDK and SYGVNS. This CDR3 has 10 amino acids. CDR3 bases: TGTGCCAGCGGTGGGGGGGCCCCTCACTTC. Its protein is CASGGGAPHF.

The V and J genes are TRBV19 and TRBJ2-7; unclear D gene. Trimming pared 1 base from V and 1 base from J, leaving 8 bases between. The CDR3 length is 14 residues. Germline V gene data show CDR1 as LNHDA and CDR2 as SQIVND (reference sequence). CDR3 DNA sequence: TGTGCCAGTAGTATAGTTTGGGGTTCCTACGAGCAGTACTTC. Its translation: CASSIVWGSYEQYF.

The chain is built from TRBV15 and TRBJ1-1; perhaps TRBD1 as D (5 bases). CDR1 LNHNV and CDR2 YYDKDF come from the germline V gene (reference sequence). V lost 3 bases to trimming and J lost 0 bases, with 17 bases between them. The CDR3 is 17 amino acids. CDR3 in DNA: TGTGCCACCAGCAGGAAGATCGGAGGGGCCCTGAACACTGAAGCTTTCTTT. Translating it yields CATSRKIGGALNTEAFF.

This chain joins TRBV11-3 and TRBJ1-3; no clear D gene. Deletions cut 0 bases from V and 0 bases from J, with 12 bases between. CDR3 length equals 17 residues. Per germline, CDR1 SGHNT and CDR2 YENEEA. The CDR3 sequence: CASSLDKFGSSGNTIYF. Written as DNA, the CDR3 is TGTGCCAGCAGCTTAGATAAATTCGGGAGCTCTGGAAACACCATATATTTT.